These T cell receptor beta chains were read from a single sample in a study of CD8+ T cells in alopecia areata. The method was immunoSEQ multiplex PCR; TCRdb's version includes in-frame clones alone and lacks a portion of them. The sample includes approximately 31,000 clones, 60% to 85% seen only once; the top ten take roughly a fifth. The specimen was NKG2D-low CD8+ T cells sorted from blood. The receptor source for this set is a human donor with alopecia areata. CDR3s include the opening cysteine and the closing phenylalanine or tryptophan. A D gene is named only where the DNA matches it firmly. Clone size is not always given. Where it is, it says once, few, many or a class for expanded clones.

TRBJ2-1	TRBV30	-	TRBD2	TGTGCCTGGGAGCGGGACTCTGGAGTGGATGAGCAGTTCTTC	CAWERDSGVDEQFF
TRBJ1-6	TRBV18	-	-	TGTGCCAGCTCACCACCCGGCCCAGCGGACTCACCCCTCCACTTT	CASSPPGPADSPLHF
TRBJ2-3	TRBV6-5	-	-	TGTGCCAGCAGTTACGTCGGGGATACGCAGTATTTT	CASSYVGDTQYF
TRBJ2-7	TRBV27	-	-	TGTGCCAGCAGTGTGGTTGGGCAGGGTGTTGGCGAGCAGTACTTC	CASSVVGQGVGEQYF
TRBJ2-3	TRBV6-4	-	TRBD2	TGTGCCAGCAGCGGGACTAGCGGGGGGGCCGATACGCAGTATTTT	CASSGTSGGADTQYF
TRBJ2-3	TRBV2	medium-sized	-	TGTGCCAGCAGTAAGAGAATAGAACCCACAGATACGCAGTATTTT	CASSKRIEPTDTQYF
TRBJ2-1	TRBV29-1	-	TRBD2	TGCAGCGTTGAGTTGACTAGCGTTAGCTCCTACAATGAGCAGTTCTTC	CSVELTSVSSYNEQFF
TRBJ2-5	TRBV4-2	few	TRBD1	TGTGCCAGCAGCCAAAGGGGACAGGGGTCGGAGACCCAGTACTTC	CASSQRGQGSETQYF
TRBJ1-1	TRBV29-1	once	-	TGCAGCGTTGAAGGGGAATCTGAAGCTTTCTTT	CSVEGESEAFF
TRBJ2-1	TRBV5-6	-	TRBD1	TGTGCCAGCACCACCGGGACAGGGGTCTACAATGAGCAGTTCTTC	CASTTGTGVYNEQFF
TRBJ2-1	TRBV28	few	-	TGTGCCAGCAGGCGGACGGGGGCCGGAAGCTACAATGAGCAGTTCTTC	CASRRTGAGSYNEQFF
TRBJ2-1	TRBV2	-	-	TGTGCCAGCAGAGGCGGGGGCCATGAGCAGTTCTTC	CASRGGGHEQFF
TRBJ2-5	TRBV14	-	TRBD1	TGTGCCAGCACCAAAGACCCGGGACAGGGGGAAGAGACCCAGTACTTC	CASTKDPGQGEETQYF
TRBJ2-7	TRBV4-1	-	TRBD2	TGCGCCAGCAGCCAAGTTCTAGCGGGAAGCGAGCAGTACTTC	CASSQVLAGSEQYF
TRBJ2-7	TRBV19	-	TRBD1	TGTGCCAGTGGGACAGGGGCTAGCTACGAGCAGTACTTC	CASGTGASYEQYF
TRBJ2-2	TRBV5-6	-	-	TGTGCCAGCACCTCACCGGGCGGGCGGGAGCTGTTTTTT	CASTSPGGRELFF
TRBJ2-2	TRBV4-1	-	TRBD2	TGCGCCAGCCGGGCTAGCGGGGGGCGAGACACCGGGGAGCTGTTTTTT	CASRASGGRDTGELFF
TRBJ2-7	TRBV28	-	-	TGTGCCAGCAGTTTTCCGGGAATGGGCTACGAGCAGTACTTC	CASSFPGMGYEQYF
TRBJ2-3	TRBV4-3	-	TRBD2	TGCGCCAGCAGCCAAACCGAGACTAGCGGGGTCACAGATACGCAGTATTTT	CASSQTETSGVTDTQYF
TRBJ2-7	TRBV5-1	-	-	TGCGCCAGCAGCTTGGAGGGCTACGAGCAGTACTTC	CASSLEGYEQYF
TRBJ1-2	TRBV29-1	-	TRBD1	TGCAGCGTCCGCCTGACAGGGGGTTATGGCTACACCTTC	CSVRLTGGYGYTF
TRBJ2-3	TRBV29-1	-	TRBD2	TGCAGCGTTGAGAGTAGCGGGAGTGATTCTAGCACAGATACGCAGTATTTT	CSVESSGSDSSTDTQYF
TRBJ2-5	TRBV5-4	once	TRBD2	TGTGCCAGCAGAGGGACTAGCGGGGGGGAGACCCAGTACTTC	CASRGTSGGETQYF
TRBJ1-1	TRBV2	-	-	TGTGCCGCCAACGTGGCGACAGATATGAACACTGAAGCTTTCTTT	CAANVATDMNTEAFF
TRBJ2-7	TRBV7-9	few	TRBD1	TGTGCCAGCAGCTTAACGGGACAGGGAAACTACGAGCAGTACTTC	CASSLTGQGNYEQYF
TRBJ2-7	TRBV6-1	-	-	TGTGCCAGCAGTGGAACCTACGAGCAGTACTTC	CASSGTYEQYF
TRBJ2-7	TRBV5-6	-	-	TGTGCCAGCAGCTTGCCCCGGGACGGAAAAGCCTACGAGCAGTACTTC	CASSLPRDGKAYEQYF
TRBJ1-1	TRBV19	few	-	TGTGCCAGTAGTGAATTCCGGGGCACTGAAGCTTTCTTT	CASSEFRGTEAFF
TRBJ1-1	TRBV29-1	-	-	TGCAGCGTTGACGAGGAGAACACTGAAGCTTTCTTT	CSVDEENTEAFF
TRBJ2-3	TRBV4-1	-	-	TGCGCCAGCAGCCAAGATTTGAATACGCAGTATTTT	CASSQDLNTQYF
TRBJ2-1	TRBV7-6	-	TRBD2	TGTGCCAGCAGCTATAGCGGGGGGGCAGATGAGCAGTTCTTC	CASSYSGGADEQFF
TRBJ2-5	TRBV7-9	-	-	TGTGCCAGCAGCCAGGTCCAGGGGCCAGAGACCCAGTACTTC	CASSQVQGPETQYF